This T cell receptor beta chain was retrieved from a study of T cells in localized non-small cell lung cancer. Study-wide results and limits: Overall survival was longer when the density of T cells in the blood was higher. Median detection of top 100 tumor clones in adjacent lung was around 57 clones.

The method was immunoSEQ multiplex PCR; TCRdb's version includes in-frame clones alone and lacks a portion of them. The sample yields approximately 31,000 clones, just under 80% seen once. The V gene's germline CDR1 is SGHDT and CDR2 YYEEEE. V shed 1 base and J shed 4 bases, with 9 bases lying between them. This CDR3 has 13 amino acids. As concerns this clone: Its antigen is unidentified.

The chain links TRBV5-6 to TRBJ2-7; the D gene is possibly TRBD1 (6 bases). The source is a male donor at least 60 years old with stage II squamous cell lung carcinoma. This sample comprised peripheral blood, obtained before any cancer treatment. The CDR3 coding sequence is TGTGCCAGCAGCTTGAGGGGGTCGTACGAGCAGTACTTC. It codes for CASSLRGSYEQYF. The full variable domain, in which reference TRBV5-6 and TRBJ2-7 provide the parts outside the CDR3, is DAGVTQSPTHLIKTRGQQVTLRCSPKSGHDTVSWYQQALGQGPQFIFQYYEEEERQRGNFPDRFSGHQFPNYSSELNVNALLLGDSALYLCASSLRGSYEQYFGPGTRLTVT.